The 16 T cell receptor beta chains given below trace back to one sample, sequenced in a study of post-analysis software for immune sequencing data (dated by TCRdb to the mid-2010s). Interpreted using the paper, the time point label stands for: second blood draw from one MS patient after hematopoietic stem cell transplantation. The library was prepared using PCR. Data came from an Illumina HiSeq 2500. Unique molecular identifiers were incorporated into TCR beta cDNA libraries to reduce PCR and sequencing biases. Using fastp trimming at Q25 and MiXCR clonotype assembly, TCRdb reanalyzed the public sequencing data and kept in-frame beta chains. All rows with the same CDR3 protein become a single entry with the most common DNA and genes. Recorded for this sample are some 160,000 distinct CDR3 sequences; 35% to 40% of them occurred a single time. The ten largest account for roughly 28% of the sample. The sample was blood, taken after autologous hematopoietic stem cell transplantation. These TCRs come from a girl aged 5 to 17 with multiple sclerosis. Donor details come from another sample of the same person, matched by shared clones.

The chain recombines TRBV19 with TRBJ2-3; possibly TRBD1 for D (5 bases). From germline, CDR1 is LNHDA and CDR2 SQIVND (reference sequence). The CDR3 extends over 16 amino acids. V lost 3 bases, J lost 5 bases, and 18 bases lay in between. The CDR3: CASSMATVLVGDTQYF. CDR3 coding DNA: TGTGCCAGTAGTATGGCGACAGTCCTGGTTGGAGATACGCAGTATTTT.

V and J are TRBV7-2 and TRBJ2-7; TRBD2 matches at 9 bases. CDR1 is SGHTA, CDR2 FQGNSA, per germline. Trimming took 1 base from V and 3 from J; bases not matched to a gene: 7. The CDR3 spans 16 residues. CDR3 sequence reads: CASSLEPSGALYEQYF. CDR3 coding DNA: TGTGCCAGCAGCTTAGAACCTAGCGGGGCCCTCTACGAGCAGTACTTC.

CDR3 nucleotides: TGCAGTGCTCCAGGACTAGTCGGGGTGGGTAATCAGTATTTT. Amino acids: CSAPGLVGVGNQYF. The gene calls are TRBV20-1 and TRBJ2-3; TRBD2 matches 7 bases. The J segment lost 12 bases and the V segment lost 5 bases, leaving 17 bases of the junction unmatched. CDR1 DFQATT and CDR2 SNEGSKA come from the germline V gene (reference sequence). The CDR3 sequence is 14 residues long.

This chain connects TRBV20-1 to TRBJ2-7; tentatively, D is TRBD1 (5 bases). This CDR3 contains 13 residues. Germline assignment: CDR1 DFQATT and CDR2 SNEGSKA (reference sequence). The ends were cut back, 2 bases at V and 4 bases at J, with 12 bases in the middle. CDR3: CSARTREGYEQYF. CDR3 DNA sequence: TGCAGTGCTAGAACCAGGGAAGGGTACGAGCAGTACTTC.

V usage is TRBV6-1 and J usage is TRBJ1-5; 9 bases align to TRBD1. Germline CDR1 and CDR2: MNHNS and SASEGT. The CDR3 loop spans 18 amino acids. After removal of 3 bases from V and 7 bases from J, the junction contained 16 bases not matched to a gene. In DNA, the CDR3 is TGTGCCAGCAGTGACCCGGGAGGGACAGGGAATTACGGACAGCCCCAGCATTTT. Encoded protein: CASSDPGGTGNYGQPQHF.

The rearrangement links TRBV19 to TRBJ2-5, with TRBD1 matching 8 bases. The CDR3 extends over 16 amino acids. V dropped 5 bases and J dropped 6; count of bases not matched to a gene: 14. In germline, CDR1 is LNHDA, CDR2 SQIVND (reference sequence). The CDR3 protein is CASSPSPQGAGKTQYF. CDR3 bases: TGTGCCAGTAGTCCCTCCCCCCAGGGGGCGGGAAAGACCCAGTACTTC.

The chain uses TRBV29-1 and TRBJ2-5; D call uncertain. The J call is in doubt because the DNA end fits TRBJ2-7 better. CDR1 and CDR2 (germline): SQVTM, ANQGSEA. The CDR3 is 13 residues long. The CDR3 DNA follows: TGCAGCGTTTACAGCACGACCACCTACGAGCAGTACTTC. Its translation is CSVYSTTTYEQYF.

About this clonotype itself: This may be a read error: a much more frequent sequence differs by one nucleotide. The chain joins TRBV6-6 to TRBJ2-4; D is perhaps TRBD1 (6 bases). The CDR3 has 12 residues. V was clipped by 7 bases and J by 13 bases, with 17 bases between them. Germline V gene sequence: CDR1 MNHNY, CDR2 SVGAGI (reference sequence). The CDR3 DNA reads as TGTGCCAGCACCAGCAGGGGATACGGGCAGTACTTC. Amino acids: CASTSRGYGQYF.

The J gene is TRBJ2-3, the V gene TRBV3-1, with 10 positions matching TRBD2. The CDR3 length is 18 residues. Per germline, CDR1 LGHDT and CDR2 YNNKEL (reference sequence). The J segment lost 8 bases and the V segment lost 1 base, leaving 15 bases of the junction unmatched. CDR3 bases: TGTGCCAGCAGCCAAGGGACTAGCGGAGGTGGAGAGTACGGTACGCAGTATTTT. Translation: CASSQGTSGGGEYGTQYF.

This clonotype was seen once. The chain recombines TRBV6-6 with TRBJ2-5; D ambiguous. Germline CDR1 reads MNHNY; CDR2 reads SVGAGI (reference sequence). With 2 bases removed from V and 5 bases from J, the gap between germline ends came to 9 bases. This CDR3 has 13 amino acids. The CDR3 nucleotides are TGTGCCAGCAGTTACCCGGCAATGGAGACCCAGTACTTC. Translating gives CASSYPAMETQYF.

The chain is built from TRBV6-5 and TRBJ2-1; possible D gene TRBD2, 5 bases. The germline CDR1 and CDR2 sequences are MNHEY and SVGAGI. Trimming shortened V by 6 bases and J by 0 bases, and 15 bases separated the two germline ends. The CDR3 covers 16 residues. The chain's CDR3 is CASSPWTGSSYNEQFF. CDR3 nucleotide sequence: TGTGCCAGCAGCCCGTGGACTGGAAGCTCCTACAATGAGCAGTTCTTC.

V is TRBV7-3 and J is TRBJ2-1; D is possibly TRBD2 (6 bases). V lost 0 bases and J lost 11, with 11 bases in between. The CDR3 is made up of 13 amino acids. Per the germline V gene, CDR1 is SGHTA and CDR2 is FQGTGA. The CDR3 protein is CASSLTVAGKQFF. The DNA for the CDR3 is TGTGCCAGCAGCTTAACGGTGGCGGGGAAGCAGTTCTTC.

This clonotype was found a few times. The genes are TRBV5-5 and TRBJ2-7, with D possibly TRBD2 on 6 matching bases. Trimming removed 3 bases from V and 2 bases from J, with 12 bases in between. The length of the CDR3 is 14 residues. From germline, CDR1 is SGHKS and CDR2 YYEKEE (reference sequence). The CDR3 loop is CASSYRGLTYEQYF. The CDR3 nucleotides are TGTGCCAGCAGCTACCGGGGGTTAACCTACGAGCAGTACTTC.

The chain combines TRBV27 with TRBJ2-4, with 7 positions matching TRBD1. The J call may be mistaken, given a closer DNA end match to TRBJ2-7. Germline V gene data show CDR1 as MNHEY and CDR2 as SMNVEV (reference sequence). CDR3 size: 14 residues. CDR3 sequence: CASGLQGIPDEQYF. The CDR3 nucleotides read TGTGCCAGCGGGTTACAGGGGATCCCGGACGAGCAGTACTTC.

The rearrangement uses TRBV5-1 and TRBJ2-1; D possibly corresponds to TRBD2 (5 bases). CDR3 length equals 15 residues. V lost 0 bases and J 8 bases, leaving 15 bases between the germline ends. The germline V gene has CDR1 SGHRS and CDR2 YFSETQ. CDR3 nucleotides: TGCGCCAGCAGCTTGGGGACGGGAACCGGGGATGAGCAGTTCTTC. Its protein product is CASSLGTGTGDEQFF.

The J gene is TRBJ2-3, the V gene TRBV20-1; tentatively, D is TRBD1 (6 bases). V lost 6 bases, J lost 2 bases, and 18 bases lay in between. CDR3 length equals 15 residues. Per the germline V gene, CDR1 is DFQATT and CDR2 is SNEGSKA (reference sequence). Here the CDR3 DNA reads TGCAGTGCCGGCAGGGGTGAGCTTATCACAGATACGCAGTATTTT. Translation: CSAGRGELITDTQYF.